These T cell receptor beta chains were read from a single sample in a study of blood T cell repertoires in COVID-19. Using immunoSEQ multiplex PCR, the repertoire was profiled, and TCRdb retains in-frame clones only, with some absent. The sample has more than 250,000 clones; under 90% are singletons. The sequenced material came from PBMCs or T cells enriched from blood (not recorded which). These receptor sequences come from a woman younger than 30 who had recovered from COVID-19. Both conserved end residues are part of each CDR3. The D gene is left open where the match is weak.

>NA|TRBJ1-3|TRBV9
CASSVAAGYLSGNTIYF
TGTGCCAGCAGCGTAGCGGCAGGCTACCTCTCTGGAAACACCATATATTTT
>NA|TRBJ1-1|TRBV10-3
CAIRVQGMSEAFF
TGTGCCATCAGGGTACAGGGAATGTCTGAAGCTTTCTTT
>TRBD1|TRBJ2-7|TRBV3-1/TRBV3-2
CASSPTPGQPYEQYF
TGTGCCAGCAGCCCTACGCCGGGACAGCCCTACGAGCAGTACTTC
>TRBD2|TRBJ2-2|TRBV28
CAGQAGATGELFF
TGTGCGGGACAAGCGGGAGCGACCGGGGAGCTGTTTTTT
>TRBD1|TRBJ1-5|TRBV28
CASLDRGFGQPQHF
TGTGCCAGCTTGGACAGGGGGTTCGGTCAGCCCCAGCATTTT
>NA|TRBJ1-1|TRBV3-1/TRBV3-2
CASSHDRNTEAFF
TGTGCCAGCAGCCATGACAGGAACACTGAAGCTTTCTTT
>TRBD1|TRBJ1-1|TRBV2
CASTGGSEAFF
TGTGCCAGCACAGGGGGCTCTGAAGCTTTCTTT
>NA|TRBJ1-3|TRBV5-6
CASSGQSSGNTIYF
TGTGCCAGCAGCGGACAGAGCTCTGGAAACACCATATATTTT
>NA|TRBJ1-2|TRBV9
CASSAQWGGNYGYTF
TGTGCCAGCAGCGCCCAATGGGGGGGTAACTATGGCTACACCTTC
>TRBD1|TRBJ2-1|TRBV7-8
CASSAGTVTYNEQFF
TGTGCCAGCAGCGCCGGGACAGTTACCTACAATGAGCAGTTCTTC
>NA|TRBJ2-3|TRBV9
CASSDSGLSTDTQYF
TGTGCCAGCAGCGATAGCGGCCTCAGCACAGATACGCAGTATTTT
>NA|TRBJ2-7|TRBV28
CASSPLGTRSYEQYF
TGTGCCAGCAGTCCCCTAGGGACTCGGAGCTACGAGCAGTACTTC
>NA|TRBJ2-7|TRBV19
CASSHLSSGGAHEQYF
TGTGCCAGTAGCCACTTAAGCTCGGGTGGCGCCCACGAGCAGTACTTC
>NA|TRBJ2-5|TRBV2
CASSGGLETQYF
TGTGCCAGCAGTGGGGGCCTAGAGACCCAGTACTTC